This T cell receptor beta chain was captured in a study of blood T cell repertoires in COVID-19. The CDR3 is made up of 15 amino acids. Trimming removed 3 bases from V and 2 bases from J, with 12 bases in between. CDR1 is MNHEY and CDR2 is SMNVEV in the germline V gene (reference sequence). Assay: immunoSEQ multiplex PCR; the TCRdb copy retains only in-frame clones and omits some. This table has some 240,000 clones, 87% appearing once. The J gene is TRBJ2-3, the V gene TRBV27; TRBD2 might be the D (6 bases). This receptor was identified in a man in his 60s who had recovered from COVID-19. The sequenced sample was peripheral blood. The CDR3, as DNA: TGTGCCAGCAGTTTCGGTGCGGGGATCACAGATACGCAGTATTTT. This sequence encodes CASSFGAGITDTQYF.